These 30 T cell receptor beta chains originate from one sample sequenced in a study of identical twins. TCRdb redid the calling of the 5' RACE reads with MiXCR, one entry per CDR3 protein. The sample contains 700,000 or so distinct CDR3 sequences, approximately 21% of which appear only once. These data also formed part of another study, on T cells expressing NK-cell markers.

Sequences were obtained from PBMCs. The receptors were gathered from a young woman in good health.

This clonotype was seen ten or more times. The CDR3 DNA follows: TGCAGTGCGTTGGGGGGAGGAGGGGCAGATACGCAGTATTTT. This translates into CSALGGGGADTQYF. The V and J genes are TRBV20-1 and TRBJ2-3, with D possibly matching TRBD2 (6 bases). Germline lookup yields CDR1 DFQATT and CDR2 SNEGSKA (reference sequence). V lost 6 bases and J 4 bases, leaving 17 bases between the germline ends. The CDR3 contains 14 residues.

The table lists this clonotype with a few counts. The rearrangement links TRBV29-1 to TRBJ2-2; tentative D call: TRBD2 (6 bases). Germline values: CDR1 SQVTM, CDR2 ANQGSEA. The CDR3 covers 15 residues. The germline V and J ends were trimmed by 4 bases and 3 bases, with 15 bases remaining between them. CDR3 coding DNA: TGCAGCGTTGGGAGGGGAGACTACTACACCGGGGAGCTGTTTTTT. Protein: CSVGRGDYYTGELFF.

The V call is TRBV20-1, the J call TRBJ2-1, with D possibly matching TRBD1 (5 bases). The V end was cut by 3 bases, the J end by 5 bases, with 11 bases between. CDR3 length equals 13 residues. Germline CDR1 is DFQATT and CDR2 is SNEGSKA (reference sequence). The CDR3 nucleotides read TGCAGTGCTAGCCGGACACCAAACAATGAGCAGTTCTTC. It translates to CSASRTPNNEQFF.

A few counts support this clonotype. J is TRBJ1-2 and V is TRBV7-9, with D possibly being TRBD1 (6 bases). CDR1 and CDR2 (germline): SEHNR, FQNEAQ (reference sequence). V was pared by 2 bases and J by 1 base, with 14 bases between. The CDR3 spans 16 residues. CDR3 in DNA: TGTGCCAGCAGCTTAACAGGGAGCTTTGTTAACTATGGCTACACCTTC. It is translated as CASSLTGSFVNYGYTF.

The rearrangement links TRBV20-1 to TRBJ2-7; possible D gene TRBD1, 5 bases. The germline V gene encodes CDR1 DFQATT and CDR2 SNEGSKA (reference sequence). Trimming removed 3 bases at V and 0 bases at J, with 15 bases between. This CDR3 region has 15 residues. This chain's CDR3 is CSASYAGPVSYEQYF. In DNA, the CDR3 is TGCAGTGCTAGTTACGCAGGGCCAGTCTCCTACGAGCAGTACTTC.

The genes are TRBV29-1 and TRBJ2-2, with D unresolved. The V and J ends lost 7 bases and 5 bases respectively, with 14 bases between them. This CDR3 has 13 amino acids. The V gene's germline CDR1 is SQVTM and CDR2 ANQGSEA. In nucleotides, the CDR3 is TGCAGCGCCTCCACAGAATTAACCGGGGAGCTGTTTTTT. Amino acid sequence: CSASTELTGELFF.

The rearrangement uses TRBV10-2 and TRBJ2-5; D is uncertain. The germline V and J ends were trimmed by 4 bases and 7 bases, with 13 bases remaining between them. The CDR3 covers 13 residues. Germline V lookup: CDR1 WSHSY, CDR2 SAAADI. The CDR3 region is CASSGGRATTQYF. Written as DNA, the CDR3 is TGCGCCAGCAGTGGGGGAAGGGCGACGACCCAGTACTTC.

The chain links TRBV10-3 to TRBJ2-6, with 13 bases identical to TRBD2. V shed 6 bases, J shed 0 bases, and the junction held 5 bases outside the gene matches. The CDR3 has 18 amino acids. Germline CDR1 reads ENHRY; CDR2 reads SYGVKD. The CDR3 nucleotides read TGTGCCATCAGGACGACTAGCGGGAGGCTCTCTGGGGCCAACGTCCTGACTTTC. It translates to CAIRTTSGRLSGANVLTF.

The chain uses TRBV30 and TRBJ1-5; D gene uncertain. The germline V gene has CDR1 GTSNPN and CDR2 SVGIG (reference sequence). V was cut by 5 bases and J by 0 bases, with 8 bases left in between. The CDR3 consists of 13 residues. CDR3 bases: TGTGCCTGGGGCACCAATAGCAATCAGCCCCAGCATTTT. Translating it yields CAWGTNSNQPQHF.

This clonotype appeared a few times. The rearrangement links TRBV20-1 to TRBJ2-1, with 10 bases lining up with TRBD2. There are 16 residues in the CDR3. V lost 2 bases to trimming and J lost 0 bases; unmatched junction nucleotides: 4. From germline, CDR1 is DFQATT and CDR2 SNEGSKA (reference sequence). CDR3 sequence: CSARLAGATSYNEQFF. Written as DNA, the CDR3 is TGCAGTGCTAGACTAGCGGGGGCTACCTCCTACAATGAGCAGTTCTTC.

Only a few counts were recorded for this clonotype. CDR3 protein: CSAHRTSGEYEQYF. The CDR3 coding sequence is TGCAGTGCTCACCGGACTAGCGGGGAATACGAGCAGTACTTC. The V and J genes are TRBV20-1 and TRBJ2-7, with 12 bases lining up with TRBD2. V was clipped by 5 bases and J by 4 bases; unmatched bases: 6. Germline CDR1 is DFQATT and CDR2 is SNEGSKA (reference sequence). The CDR3 is 14 residues long.

CDR3 protein: CASTPGSIADTQYF. CDR3 in DNA: TGTGCCAGCACGCCCGGATCCATCGCAGATACGCAGTATTTT. This chain links TRBV7-2 with TRBJ2-3; no firm D call. Germline V gives CDR1 SGHTA, CDR2 FQGNSA. V was shortened by 7 bases and J by 4 bases, with 15 bases between the two germline ends. This CDR3 has 14 amino acids. The variable domain in full, with the rest retrieved from reference TRBV7-2 and TRBJ2-3, is GAGVSQSPSNKVTEKGKDVELRCDPISGHTALYWYRQSLGQGLEFLIYFQGNSAPDKSGLPSDRFSAERTGGSVSTLTIQRTQQEDSAVYLCASTPGSIADTQYFGPGTRLTVL.

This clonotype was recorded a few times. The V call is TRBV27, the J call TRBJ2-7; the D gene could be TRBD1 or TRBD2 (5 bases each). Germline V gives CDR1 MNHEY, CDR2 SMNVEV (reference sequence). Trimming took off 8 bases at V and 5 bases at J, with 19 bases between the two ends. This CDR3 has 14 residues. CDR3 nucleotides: TGTGCCAGCGCCCCCGGTAGGCAGGGAGACGAGCAGTACTTC. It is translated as CASAPGRQGDEQYF.

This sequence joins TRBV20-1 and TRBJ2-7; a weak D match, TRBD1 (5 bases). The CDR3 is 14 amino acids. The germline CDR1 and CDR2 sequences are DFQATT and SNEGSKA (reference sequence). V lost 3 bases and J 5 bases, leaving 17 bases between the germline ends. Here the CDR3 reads CSASILQALDEQYF. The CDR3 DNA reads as TGCAGTGCTAGCATTCTACAGGCCCTCGACGAGCAGTACTTC.

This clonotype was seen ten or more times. CDR3 bases: TGTGCCAGCAGGGGAACTGTCTACAATGAGCAGTTCTTC. Protein sequence: CASRGTVYNEQFF. V is TRBV2 and J is TRBJ2-1; D gene unclear. The ends were cut back, 6 bases at V and 3 bases at J, with 9 bases in the middle. This CDR3 is built from 13 residues. Germline CDR1 is SNHLY and CDR2 is FYNNEI.

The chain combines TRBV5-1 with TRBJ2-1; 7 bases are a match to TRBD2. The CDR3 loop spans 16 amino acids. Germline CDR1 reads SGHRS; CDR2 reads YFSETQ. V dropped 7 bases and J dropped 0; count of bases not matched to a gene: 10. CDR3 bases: TGCGCCAGCGCGCTCCTAGCGGAGAGCTCCTACAATGAGCAGTTCTTC. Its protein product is CASALLAESSYNEQFF.

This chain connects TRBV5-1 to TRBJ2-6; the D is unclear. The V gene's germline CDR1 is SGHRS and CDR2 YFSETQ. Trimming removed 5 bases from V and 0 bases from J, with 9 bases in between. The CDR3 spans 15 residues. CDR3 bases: TGCGCCAGCAGGGCCGCAAGCTCTGGGGCCAACGTCCTGACTTTC. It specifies CASRAASSGANVLTF. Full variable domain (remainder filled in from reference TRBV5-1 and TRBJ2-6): KAGVTQTPRYLIKTRGQQVTLSCSPISGHRSVSWYQQTPGQGLQFLFEYFSETQRNKGNFPGRFSGRQFSNSRSEMNVSTLELGDSALYLCASRAASSGANVLTFGAGSRLTVL.

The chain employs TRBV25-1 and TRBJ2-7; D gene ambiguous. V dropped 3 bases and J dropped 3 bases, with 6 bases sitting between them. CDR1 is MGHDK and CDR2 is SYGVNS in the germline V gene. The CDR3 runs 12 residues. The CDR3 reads CASSDGVYEQYF. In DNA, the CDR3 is TGTGCCAGCAGTGATGGGGTCTACGAGCAGTACTTC.

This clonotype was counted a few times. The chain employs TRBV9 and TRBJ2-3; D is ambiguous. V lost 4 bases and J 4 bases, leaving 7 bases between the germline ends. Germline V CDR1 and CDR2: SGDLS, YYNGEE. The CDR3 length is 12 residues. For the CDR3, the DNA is TGTGCCAGCAGCCCCGTCCCAGATACGCAGTATTTT. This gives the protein CASSPVPDTQYF.

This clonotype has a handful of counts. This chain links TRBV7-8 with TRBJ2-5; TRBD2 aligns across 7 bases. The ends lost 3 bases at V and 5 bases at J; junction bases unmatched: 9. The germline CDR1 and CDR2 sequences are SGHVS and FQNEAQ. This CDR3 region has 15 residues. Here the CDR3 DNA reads TGTGCCAGCAGCTTTCCGGCGGGAGACGGCGAGACCCAGTACTTC. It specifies CASSFPAGDGETQYF.

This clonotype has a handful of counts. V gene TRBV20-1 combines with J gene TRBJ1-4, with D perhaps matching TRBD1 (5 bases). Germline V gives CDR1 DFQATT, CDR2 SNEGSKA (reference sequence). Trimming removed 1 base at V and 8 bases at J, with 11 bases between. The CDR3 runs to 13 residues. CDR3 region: CSARVGVGEKLFF. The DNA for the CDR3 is TGCAGTGCTAGAGTGGGGGTAGGAGAAAAACTGTTTTTT.

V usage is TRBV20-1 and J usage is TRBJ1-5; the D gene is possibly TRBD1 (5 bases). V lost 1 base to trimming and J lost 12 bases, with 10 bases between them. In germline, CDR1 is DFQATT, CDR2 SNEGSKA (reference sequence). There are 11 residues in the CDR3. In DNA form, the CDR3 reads TGCAGTGCTAGAGCGGGACCCGTCCAGCATTTT. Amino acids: CSARAGPVQHF.

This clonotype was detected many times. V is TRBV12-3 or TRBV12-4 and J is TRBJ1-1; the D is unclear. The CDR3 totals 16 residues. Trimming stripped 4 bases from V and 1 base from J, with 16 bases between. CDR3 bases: TGTGCCAGCAGTTCAGCCTCGCCCACACCGAACACTGAAGCTTTCTTT. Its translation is CASSSASPTPNTEAFF.

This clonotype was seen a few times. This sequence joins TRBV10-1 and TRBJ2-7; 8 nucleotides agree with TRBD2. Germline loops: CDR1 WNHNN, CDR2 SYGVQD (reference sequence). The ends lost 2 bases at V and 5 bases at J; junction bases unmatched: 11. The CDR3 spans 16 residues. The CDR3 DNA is TGCGCCAGCAGTGAGGGATCGGGACTAGTCAAAAACGAGCAGTACTTC. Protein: CASSEGSGLVKNEQYF.

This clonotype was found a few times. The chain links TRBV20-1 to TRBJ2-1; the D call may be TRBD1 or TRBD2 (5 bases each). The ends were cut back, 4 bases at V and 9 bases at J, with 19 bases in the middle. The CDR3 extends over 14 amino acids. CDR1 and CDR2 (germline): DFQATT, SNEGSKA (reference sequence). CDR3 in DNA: TGCAGTGCTATGGGACCTGGACTGGGCCGTGAGCAGTTCTTC. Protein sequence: CSAMGPGLGREQFF.

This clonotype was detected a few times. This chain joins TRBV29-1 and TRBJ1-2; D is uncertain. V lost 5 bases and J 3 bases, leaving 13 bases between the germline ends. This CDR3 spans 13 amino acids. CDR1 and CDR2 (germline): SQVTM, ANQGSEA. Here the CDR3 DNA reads TGCAGCGTTTATGTAACAGACCACTATGGCTACACCTTC. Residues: CSVYVTDHYGYTF.

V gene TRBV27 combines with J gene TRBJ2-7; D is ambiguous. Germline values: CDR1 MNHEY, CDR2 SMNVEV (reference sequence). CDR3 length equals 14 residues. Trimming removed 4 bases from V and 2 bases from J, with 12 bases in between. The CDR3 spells CASSSHNGPYEQYF. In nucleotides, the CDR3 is TGTGCCAGCAGTTCCCACAATGGCCCCTACGAGCAGTACTTC.

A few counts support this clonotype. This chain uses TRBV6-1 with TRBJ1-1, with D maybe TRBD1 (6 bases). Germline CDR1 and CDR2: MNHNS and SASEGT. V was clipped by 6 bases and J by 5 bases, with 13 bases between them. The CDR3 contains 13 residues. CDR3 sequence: CASSSGGLTEAFF. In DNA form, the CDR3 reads TGTGCCAGCAGCTCGGGGGGGCTTACTGAAGCTTTCTTT.

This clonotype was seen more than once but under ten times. CDR3 nucleotide sequence: TGTGCCAGCAGCCGTGATCGAGACAGGGCGGGCTACGAGCAGTACTTC. This translates into CASSRDRDRAGYEQYF. This sequence joins TRBV7-8 and TRBJ2-7; 7 bases fit TRBD1. The germline V gene encodes CDR1 SGHVS and CDR2 FQNEAQ. With 5 bases clipped from V and 3 bases from J, the junction kept 13 bases outside the gene matches. CDR3 size: 16 residues.

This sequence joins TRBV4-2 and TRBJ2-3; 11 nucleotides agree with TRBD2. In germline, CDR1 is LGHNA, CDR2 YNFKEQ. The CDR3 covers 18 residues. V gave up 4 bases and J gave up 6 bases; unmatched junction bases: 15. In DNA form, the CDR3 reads TGTGCCAGCAGCCCACTTTCGAGGAGTACTAGCGGGGGCGATACGCAGTATTTT. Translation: CASSPLSRSTSGGDTQYF.